The 3 T cell receptor beta chains given below trace back to one sample, sequenced in a study of blood T cell repertoires in COVID-19 (dated by TCRdb to 2020 to 2022). The library came from the immunoSEQ multiplex PCR assay. Not all clones reach the TCRdb copy of this immuneACCESS table, which keeps in-frame sequences only. Checked studies attribute under half of the gap to unresolved V genes and leave the rest unexplained. The sample table contains roughly 230,000 clones; only one count was recorded for roughly 84% of them. About 4.5% of the sample is taken by the ten largest. Sequencing input: peripheral blood. These TCRs come from a man aged 50 or older with active or convalescent COVID-19.

The CDR3 reads CASSPKQGSYEQYF. CDR3 coding DNA: TGCGCCAGCAGCCCAAAACAGGGTTCCTACGAGCAGTACTTC. This chain links TRBV5-1 with TRBJ2-7; a possible D gene is TRBD1 (6 bases). The germline V gene has CDR1 SGHRS and CDR2 YFSETQ. The CDR3 spans 14 residues. V lost 4 bases, J lost 1 base, and 12 bases lay in between.

The CDR3 nucleotides are TGCGCCAGCAGCTTGGGACAGGGAGACGAGCAGTACTTC. Encoded protein: CASSLGQGDEQYF. The chain has TRBV5-1 and TRBJ2-7, with 7 bases aligning to TRBD1. The CDR3 is 13 residues long. V lost 0 bases and J lost 5; bases outside the gene matches: 2. From germline, CDR1 is SGHRS and CDR2 YFSETQ.

The rearrangement joins TRBV10-3 to TRBJ1-6; maybe TRBD1 (5 bases). V shed 0 bases and J shed 8 bases, with 11 bases lying between them. Germline V gives CDR1 ENHRY, CDR2 SYGVKD. The CDR3 totals 15 residues. CDR3 in amino acids: CAISESRGGDSPLHF. For the CDR3, the DNA is TGTGCCATCAGTGAGTCTAGGGGAGGCGATTCACCCCTCCACTTT.